Sequencing of this T cell receptor (beta chain) was carried out in a study of cytomegalovirus exposure and HLA in healthy donors. The PCR had 60 Vbeta and 13 Jbeta primers. Repertoires were generated with immunoSEQ multiplex PCR, while TCRdb's copy carries only in-frame clones and drops some. Among about 160,000 clones listed, roughly 79% were seen once. As to this clone: As yet, its antigen is unknown.

This CDR3 contains 15 residues. Germline-derived CDR1 and CDR2 are MNHNY and SVGAGI (reference sequence). The V and J ends lost 4 bases and 1 base, in that order; junction bases with no gene match: 7. Regarding the study as a whole: An analysis done earlier found most TCR beta V segments productive about 90% or about 30% of the time.

The chain employs TRBV6-6 and TRBJ2-7; 7 nucleotides line up with TRBD1. The sequence derives from a man between 25 and 39 years old in good health and CMV-seronegative. The sequenced sample consisted of PBMCs. In DNA form, the CDR3 reads TGTGCCAGCAGTTTTTGGGACAGCAGTTCCTACGAGCAGTACTTC. Translated, it gives CASSFWDSSSYEQYF.